This T cell receptor beta chain is drawn from a study of blood T cell repertoires in COVID-19. Germline CDR1 is LGHDT and CDR2 is YNNKEL (reference sequence). V lost 4 bases to trimming and J lost 4 bases; unmatched junction nucleotides: 4. The CDR3 is made up of 16 amino acids. Per the authors' pipeline: Reference gene primer amplification in the assay estimated nucleated cell counts. Generated by immunoSEQ multiplex PCR, the TCRdb table keeps only in-frame clones and is missing some. V, J and clone size reflect that table, while D and trimming were determined from the DNA. The repertoire includes 150,000 to 200,000 clones, 92% of them detected once, and approximately 5% sits in the top ten. It was during active infection that Seattle patients were enrolled and then longitudinally followed.

The TCR comes from a man aged 25 to 40 with COVID-19, enrolled during active disease. J is TRBJ2-6 and V is TRBV3-1 (or the pseudogene TRBV3-2), with 10 positions matching TRBD2. The sequencing input was peripheral blood. CDR3: CASSPRGLAGANVLTF. CDR3 DNA: TGTGCCAGCAGCCCCCGGGGACTAGCGGGGGCCAACGTCCTGACTTTC.